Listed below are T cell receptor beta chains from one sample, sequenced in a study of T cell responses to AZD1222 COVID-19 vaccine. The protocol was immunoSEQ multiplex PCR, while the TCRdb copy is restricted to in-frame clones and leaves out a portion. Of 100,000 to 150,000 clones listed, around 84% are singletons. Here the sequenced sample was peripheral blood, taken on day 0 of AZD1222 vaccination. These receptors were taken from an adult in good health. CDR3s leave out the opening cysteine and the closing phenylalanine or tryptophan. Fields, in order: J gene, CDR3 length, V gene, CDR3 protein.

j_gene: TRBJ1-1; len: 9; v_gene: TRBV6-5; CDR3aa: ASRRSDEAF
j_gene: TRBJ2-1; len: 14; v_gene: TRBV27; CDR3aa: ASRTPGQGSYNEQF
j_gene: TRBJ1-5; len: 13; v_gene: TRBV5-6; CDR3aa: ASSLLGTQLGAQH
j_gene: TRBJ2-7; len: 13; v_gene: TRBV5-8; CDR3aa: ASSRAGHLNYEQY
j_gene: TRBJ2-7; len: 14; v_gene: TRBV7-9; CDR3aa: ASSSGEVRRSYEQY
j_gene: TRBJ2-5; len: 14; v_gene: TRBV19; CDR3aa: ASSIGTSGVRETQY
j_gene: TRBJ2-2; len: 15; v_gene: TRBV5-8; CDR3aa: ASSHSRLAGETGELF
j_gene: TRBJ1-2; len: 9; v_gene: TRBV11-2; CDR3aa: ASSFQYGYT
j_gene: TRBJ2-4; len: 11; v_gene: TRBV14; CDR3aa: ASSQDNDRPEY
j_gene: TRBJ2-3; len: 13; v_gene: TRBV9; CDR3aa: ASSAGLDRTDTQY
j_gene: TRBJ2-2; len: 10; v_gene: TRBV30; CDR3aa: ARDRNTGELF
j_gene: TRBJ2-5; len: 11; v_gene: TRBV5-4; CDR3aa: ASSSPAQETQY
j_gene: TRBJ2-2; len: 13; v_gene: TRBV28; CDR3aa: ASSSTGKMPGELF